One TCR beta chain is described in this entry. This specimen comes from a study of Ad26.COV2.S vaccination and SARS-CoV-2 variants. For the study at large: This donor came from the COV1001 trial of Ad26.COV2.S. Once or twice, 56 days apart, Ad26.COV2.S was delivered intramuscularly.

Treatment defined: around 19 received Ad26.COV2.S at low or high dose, single or two shots; about 5 received placebo; per-sample allocation not given. After the first vaccine or placebo injection, samples were drawn on day 63. An 18-55-year-old adult in Boston served as donor. The table came from immunoSEQ multiplex PCR; TCRdb's copy has only in-frame clones and leaves some out. The sample has hundreds of thousands of clones; around 89% are singletons. The input for sequencing was peripheral blood, taken in a trial of Ad26.COV2.S vaccine versus placebo. The clonotype originates from a person aged 18-65 years who received the Ad26.COV2.S COVID-19 vaccine or a placebo.

The CDR3 is CAWGTGWTRETQYF. For the CDR3, the DNA is TGTGCCTGGGGGACAGGGTGGACCAGAGAGACCCAGTACTTC. V and J are TRBV30 and TRBJ2-5, with 9 nucleotides matching TRBD1. The CDR3 is 14 amino acids. V lost 5 bases, J lost 4 bases, and 8 bases stayed unmatched. Germline CDR1 GTSNPN, CDR2 SVGIG (reference sequence). The complete variable domain, with remaining parts taken from reference TRBV30 and TRBJ2-5, reads SQTIHQWPATLVQPVGSPLSLECTVEGTSNPNLYWYRQAAGRGLQLLFYSVGIGQISSEVPQNLSASRPQDRQFILSSKKLLLSDSGFYLCAWGTGWTRETQYFGPGTRLLVL.